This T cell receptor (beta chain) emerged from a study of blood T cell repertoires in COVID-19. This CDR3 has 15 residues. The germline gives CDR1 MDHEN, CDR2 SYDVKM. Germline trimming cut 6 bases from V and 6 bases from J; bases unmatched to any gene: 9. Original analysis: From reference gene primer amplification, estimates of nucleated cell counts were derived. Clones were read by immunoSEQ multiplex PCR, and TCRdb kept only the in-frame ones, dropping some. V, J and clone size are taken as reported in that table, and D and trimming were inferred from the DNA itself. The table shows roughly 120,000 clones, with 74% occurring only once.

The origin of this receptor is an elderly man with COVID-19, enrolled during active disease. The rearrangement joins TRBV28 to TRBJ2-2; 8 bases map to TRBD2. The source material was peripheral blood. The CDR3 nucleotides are TGTGCCAGCAGCCTCCAGGGGACTAGGGCCGGGGAGCTGTTTTTT. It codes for CASSLQGTRAGELFF.